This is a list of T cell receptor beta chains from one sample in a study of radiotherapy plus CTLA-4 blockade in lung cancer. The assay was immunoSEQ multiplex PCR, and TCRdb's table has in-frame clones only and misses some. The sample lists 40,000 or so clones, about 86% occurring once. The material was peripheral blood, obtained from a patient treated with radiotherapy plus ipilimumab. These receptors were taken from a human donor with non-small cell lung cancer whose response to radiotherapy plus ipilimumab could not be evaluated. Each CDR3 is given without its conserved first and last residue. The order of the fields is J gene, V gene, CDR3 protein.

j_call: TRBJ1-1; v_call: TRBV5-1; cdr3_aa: ASSLGGQVGNTEAF
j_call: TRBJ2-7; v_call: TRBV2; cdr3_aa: ASSEDYEQY
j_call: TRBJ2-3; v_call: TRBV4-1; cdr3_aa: ASSQTGGGRLETDTQY
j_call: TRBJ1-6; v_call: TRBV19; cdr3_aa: ASSIGGDSPLH
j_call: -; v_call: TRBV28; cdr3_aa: ASTLSGVDEQY
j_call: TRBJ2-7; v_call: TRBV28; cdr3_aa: ASRHRGGLTTYEQY
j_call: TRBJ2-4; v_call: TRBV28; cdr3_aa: ASSFSGTGGAKNIQY
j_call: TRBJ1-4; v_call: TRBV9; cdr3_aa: ASSPRRSNEKLF
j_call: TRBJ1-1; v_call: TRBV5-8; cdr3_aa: ASSSVEAF
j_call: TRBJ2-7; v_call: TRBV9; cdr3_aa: ASSVYRDSYEQY
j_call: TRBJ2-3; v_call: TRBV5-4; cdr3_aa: ASRPSGGASDTQY
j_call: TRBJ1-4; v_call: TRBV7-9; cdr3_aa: ASSLTDGTNEKLF
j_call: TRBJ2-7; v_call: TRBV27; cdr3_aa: ASMTDRGYEQY
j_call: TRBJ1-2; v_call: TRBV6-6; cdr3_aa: ASSGGQNYGYT
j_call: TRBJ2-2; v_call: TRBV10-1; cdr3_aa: ASSESKGGVGTGELF
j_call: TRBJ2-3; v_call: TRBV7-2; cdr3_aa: ASSTWTSATDTQY
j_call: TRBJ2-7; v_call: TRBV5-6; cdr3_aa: ASSLAPTSGRSYEQY
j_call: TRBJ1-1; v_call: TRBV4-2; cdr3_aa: ASSQELASNTEAF
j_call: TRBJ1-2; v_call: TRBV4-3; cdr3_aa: ASSPLDKNYGYT
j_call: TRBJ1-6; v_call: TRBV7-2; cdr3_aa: ASSLTGQGAGSPLH
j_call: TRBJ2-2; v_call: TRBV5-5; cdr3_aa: ASSPADRNTGELF